The TCR beta chain under discussion was sequenced for a study of T cell changes during pregnancy in multiple sclerosis. Only in-frame clones appear in the TCRdb table, and some are missing; sequencing was by immunoSEQ multiplex PCR. The profile covers almost 35,000 clones, with roughly 93% appearing a single time and 4% to 4.5% taken by the ten largest. V dropped 3 bases and J dropped 3 bases, with 16 bases sitting between them. CDR3 length: 16 residues. Germline CDR1 and CDR2: MDHEN and SYDVKM. The gene calls are TRBV28 and TRBJ2-3; D is possibly TRBD2 (6 bases). The source is a female donor in good health, enrolled as a control in a pregnancy study. The starting material was peripheral blood, obtained in the second trimester of pregnancy. The CDR3 DNA sequence: TGTGCCAGCAGTTTCCCGGGAGTCCTGGAAACAGATACGCAGTATTTT. This encodes CASSFPGVLETDTQYF.